The TCR beta chain under discussion was sequenced for a study of T cell responses to AZD1222 COVID-19 vaccine. This CDR3 region has 14 residues. CDR1 and CDR2 from the germline V gene are WSHSY and SAAADI. J gave up 4 bases and V 4 bases, and 4 bases lay outside the gene matches. Sequencing used immunoSEQ multiplex PCR; TCRdb keeps in-frame clones, though not all of them. The table records roughly 180,000 clones, around 94% of them present only once. Sequences were derived from peripheral blood, sampled on day 0 of AZD1222 vaccination. The sequence derives from an adult in good health. The V call is TRBV10-2, the J call TRBJ1-2; 9 bases line up with TRBD1. The CDR3 loop reads CASSADRGFYGYTF. In nucleotides, the CDR3 is TGCGCCAGCAGTGCAGACAGGGGGTTCTATGGCTACACCTTC.